The source of this T cell receptor beta chain is a study of identical twins. Overall study findings and caveats: Instead of following the same donors, the conclusions were based on cross-sectional statistical analysis. In monozygotic twins, models underestimated the sharing of out-of-frame TCR alpha. Beta clonotypes that were abundant in cord blood contained fewer insertions, a pattern absent from memory repertoires. Twin pairs had excess sharing that was weaker in beta out-of-frame sequences.

With respect to this clonotype: Its antigen is not known.

There are 13 residues in the CDR3. Unmatched junction bases numbered 5, after V lost 6 bases and J lost 9 bases. Per germline, CDR1 DFQATT and CDR2 SNEGSKA (reference sequence). TCRdb re-derived calls from the 5' RACE reads in MiXCR, one entry per CDR3 protein. There are 1.5 million to 2 million distinct CDR3 sequences in the sample; under 35% occur only once, and over 0.25% lies in the top ten. Sequencing was done on a sample of cord blood. The receptor was derived from a newborn girl in good health. The chain employs TRBV20-1 and TRBJ2-1; 13 positions match TRBD2. CDR3 sequence: CSAPTSGGLEQFF. CDR3 in DNA: TGCAGTGCGCCGACTAGCGGGGGGCTTGAGCAGTTCTTC.